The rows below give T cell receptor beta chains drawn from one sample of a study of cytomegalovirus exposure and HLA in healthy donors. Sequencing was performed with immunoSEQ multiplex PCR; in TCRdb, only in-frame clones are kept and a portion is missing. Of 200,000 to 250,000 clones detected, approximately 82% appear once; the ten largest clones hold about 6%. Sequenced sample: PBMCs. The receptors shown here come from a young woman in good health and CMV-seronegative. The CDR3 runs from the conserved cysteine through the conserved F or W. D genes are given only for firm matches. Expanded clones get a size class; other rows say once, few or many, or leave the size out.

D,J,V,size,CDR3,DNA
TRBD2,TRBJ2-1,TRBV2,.,CASRVLAGGYNEQFF,TGTGCCAGCAGAGTACTAGCGGGAGGATACAATGAGCAGTTCTTC
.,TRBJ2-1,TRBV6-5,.,CASSLGGLSYNEQFF,TGTGCCAGCAGCCTTGGGGGGCTGAGTTACAATGAGCAGTTCTTC
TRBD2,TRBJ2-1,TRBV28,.,CASTPPVGLAGYNEQFF,TGTGCCAGCACCCCTCCCGTGGGACTAGCGGGATACAATGAGCAGTTCTTC
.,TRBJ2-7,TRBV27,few,CASSLPGLISYEQYF,TGTGCCAGCAGTTTACCGGGGCTCATCTCCTACGAGCAGTACTTC
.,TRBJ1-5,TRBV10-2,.,CASSGQANQPQHF,TGCGCCAGCAGTGGACAGGCTAATCAGCCCCAGCATTTT
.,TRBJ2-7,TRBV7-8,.,CASSLGPGGGYEQYF,TGTGCCAGCAGCTTAGGGCCCGGGGGCGGTTACGAGCAGTACTTC
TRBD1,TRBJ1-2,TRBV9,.,CASSTTGVGGYTF,TGTGCCAGCAGCACGACAGGGGTTGGTGGCTACACCTTC
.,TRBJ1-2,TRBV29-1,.,CSVESTGSYTF,TGCAGCGTTGAATCTACAGGGAGCTACACCTTC
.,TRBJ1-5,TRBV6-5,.,CASRMGLNQPQHF,TGTGCCAGTCGGATGGGTCTAAATCAGCCCCAGCATTTT
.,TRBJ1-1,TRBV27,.,CASSHLGQGLMNTEAFF,TGTGCCAGCAGTCACCTAGGGCAGGGGTTAATGAACACTGAAGCTTTCTTT
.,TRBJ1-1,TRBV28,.,CASSLAGESTEAFF,TGTGCCAGCAGTTTAGCTGGTGAGAGCACTGAAGCTTTCTTT
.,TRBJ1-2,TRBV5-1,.,CASSLASGAGVVGGYTF,TGCGCCAGCAGCTTGGCCTCAGGAGCAGGGGTGGTAGGTGGCTACACCTTC
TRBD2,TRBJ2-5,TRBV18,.,CASSEGASGETQYF,TGTGCCAGCTCAGAAGGAGCTAGCGGAGAGACCCAGTACTTC
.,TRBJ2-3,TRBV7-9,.,CASSLRDSRDTQYF,TGTGCCAGCAGCTTACGGGACTCACGGGATACGCAGTATTTT
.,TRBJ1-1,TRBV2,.,CASSVLGTENTEAFF,TGTGCCAGCAGTGTGTTGGGGACTGAGAACACTGAAGCTTTCTTT
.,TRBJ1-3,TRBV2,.,CASTAGSGYSGNTIYF,TGTGCCAGCACTGCTGGGTCAGGCTACTCTGGAAACACCATATATTTT
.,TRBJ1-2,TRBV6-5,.,CASWEGSGIYGYTF,TGTGCCAGTTGGGAAGGATCGGGGATCTATGGCTACACCTTC
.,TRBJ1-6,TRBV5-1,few,CASSRHNSPLHF,TGCGCCAGCAGCCGCCATAATTCACCCCTCCACTTT
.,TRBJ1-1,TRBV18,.,CASSPRISSDTEAFF,TGTGCCAGCTCACCACGGATCAGTTCGGACACTGAAGCTTTCTTT
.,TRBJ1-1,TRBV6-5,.,CASSGYGNTEAFF,TGTGCCAGCAGTGGCTACGGGAACACTGAAGCTTTCTTT
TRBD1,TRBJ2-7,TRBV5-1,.,CASSPSGQHYEQYF,TGCGCCAGCAGCCCTTCGGGACAGCACTACGAGCAGTACTTC
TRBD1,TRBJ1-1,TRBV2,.,CASRTGTAMNTEAFF,TGTGCCAGCAGGACCGGGACAGCCATGAACACTGAAGCTTTCTTT
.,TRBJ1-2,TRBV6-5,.,CASRTGLSYGYTF,TGTGCCAGCAGGACAGGATTAAGCTATGGCTACACCTTC
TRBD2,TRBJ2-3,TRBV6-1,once,CASSGRTSRTDTQYF,TGTGCCAGCAGTGGCCGGACTAGTCGCACAGATACGCAGTATTTT
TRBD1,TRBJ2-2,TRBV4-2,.,CASSFGTGNTGELFF,TGTGCCAGCAGCTTTGGGACAGGAAACACCGGGGAGCTGTTTTTT
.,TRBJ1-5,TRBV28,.,CASSLRFRGQPQHF,TGTGCCAGCAGTTTAAGGTTCAGGGGCCAGCCCCAGCATTTT
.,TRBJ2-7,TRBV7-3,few,CASSPRPGPAGTYEQYF,TGTGCCAGCAGCCCAAGGCCCGGACCAGCGGGGACATACGAGCAGTACTTC
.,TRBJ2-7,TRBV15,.,CATSRVTGLLKNEQYF,TGTGCCACCAGCAGAGTAACAGGCCTCCTGAAGAACGAGCAGTACTTC
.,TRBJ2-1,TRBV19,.,CASTVGGWVSSYNEQFF,TGTGCCAGTACGGTGGGCGGGTGGGTAAGCTCCTACAATGAGCAGTTCTTC
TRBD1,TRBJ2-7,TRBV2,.,CASRAGTGGSYEQYF,TGTGCCAGCAGGGCCGGGACAGGGGGCTCCTACGAGCAGTACTTC
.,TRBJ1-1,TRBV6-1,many,CASSAEPTGNTEAFF,TGTGCCAGCAGCGCCGAACCAACAGGGAACACTGAAGCTTTCTTT
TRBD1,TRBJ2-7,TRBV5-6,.,CASSPFGTGSGEQYF,TGTGCCAGCAGCCCTTTCGGGACAGGGTCCGGGGAGCAGTACTTC
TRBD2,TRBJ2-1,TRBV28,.,CASSTSGSYNEQFF,TGTGCCAGCAGCACTAGCGGGTCTTACAATGAGCAGTTCTTC
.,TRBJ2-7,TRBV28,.,CASSWIHEQYF,TGTGCCAGCAGTTGGATTCACGAGCAGTACTTC
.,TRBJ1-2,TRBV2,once,CASSPDTYGYTF,TGTGCCAGCAGCCCGGATACCTATGGCTACACCTTC
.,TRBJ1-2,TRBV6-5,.,CATEDSLYGYTF,TGTGCCACCGAGGACAGCCTCTATGGCTACACCTTC
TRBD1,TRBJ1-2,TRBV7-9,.,CASSLALGGTGYYGYTF,TGTGCCAGCAGCTTAGCGCTAGGGGGGACAGGGTACTATGGCTACACCTTC
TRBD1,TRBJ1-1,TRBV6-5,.,CATSYGDRSPEAFF,TGTGCCACCAGCTATGGGGACAGGTCCCCTGAAGCTTTCTTT
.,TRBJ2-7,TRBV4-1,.,CASSQWLGGINEQYF,TGCGCCAGCAGCCAGTGGCTAGGGGGGATCAACGAGCAGTACTTC
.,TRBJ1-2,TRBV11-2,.,CASSLNPQGSYGYTF,TGTGCCAGCAGCCTCAACCCACAGGGAAGCTATGGCTACACCTTC
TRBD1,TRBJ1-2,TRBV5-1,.,CASSGRGLDGYTF,TGCGCCAGCAGCGGCAGGGGGCTGGACGGCTACACCTTC
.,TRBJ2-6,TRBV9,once,CASSLGVGANVLTF,TGTGCCAGCAGCCTAGGTGTTGGGGCCAACGTCCTGACTTTC
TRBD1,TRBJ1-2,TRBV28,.,CASTLGTGALYGYTF,TGTGCCAGCACCCTTGGGACAGGGGCCCTCTATGGCTACACCTTC
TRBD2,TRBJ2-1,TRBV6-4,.,CASSERESNEQFF,TGTGCCAGCAGTGAGCGGGAGTCAAATGAGCAGTTCTTC
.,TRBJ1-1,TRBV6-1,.,CASSETGLRGTEAFF,TGTGCCAGCAGTGAGACGGGTCTCAGGGGCACTGAAGCTTTCTTT
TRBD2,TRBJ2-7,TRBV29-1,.,CSVDGGGYEQYF,TGCAGCGTTGATGGGGGGGGATACGAGCAGTACTTC
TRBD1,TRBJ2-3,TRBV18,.,CASSLGDRDAQYF,TGTGCCAGCTCACTAGGCGACAGGGACGCGCAGTATTTT
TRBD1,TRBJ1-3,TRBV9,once,CASSVTTGGSGNTIYF,TGTGCCAGCAGCGTAACAACAGGGGGCTCTGGAAACACCATATATTTT
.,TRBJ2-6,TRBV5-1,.,CASSPTGANVLTF,TGCGCCAGCAGCCCGACAGGAGCTAACGTCCTGACTTTC